This T cell receptor beta chain was documented in a study of radiation and T cells in renal cell carcinoma. Study at large: Nephrectomy followed 15 Gy stereotactic body radiation by 4 weeks.

The data were produced by immunoSEQ multiplex PCR, yet TCRdb's version contains in-frame clones alone and is incomplete. The repertoire holds about 130,000 clones, approximately 80% seen once, with 3% in the top ten. The CDR3 has 14 amino acids. With V trimmed by 5 bases and J by 2 bases, 4 bases remained unmatched. CDR1 MNHEY and CDR2 SVGAGI come from the germline V gene. Indicated time point: baseline pretreatment blood. Specified treatment: 15 Gy SBRT to primary tumor, nephrectomy 4 weeks later. This chain joins TRBV6-5 and TRBJ1-2; 8 positions match TRBD1. This sequence originates from a woman aged 55-69 years with renal cell carcinoma. The sample consisted of blood, taken from a patient whose treatment included radiotherapy and nephrectomy. CDR3 residues: CASSTGQANYGYTF. As DNA, the CDR3 is TGTGCCAGCAGTACGGGACAGGCGAACTATGGCTACACCTTC.